This T cell receptor (beta chain) originates from a study of T cells in localized non-small cell lung cancer. General study results and limits: Sequencing involved a lone tumor region, leaving heterogeneity possible. Longer overall survival was seen with higher T cell density measured in blood. Highest T cell clonality was seen in uninvolved adjacent lung, surpassing that measured in tumor. In adjacent lung, a median roughly 57 of the top 100 tumor clones were found.

Only in-frame clones appear in the TCRdb table, and some are missing; sequencing was by immunoSEQ multiplex PCR. The sample lists fewer than 75,000 clones, roughly 83% occurring once. For this clone: Its antigen is still unknown.

This material consisted of peripheral blood, taken before any cancer treatment. The source is a female donor older than 55 with stage I lung adenocarcinoma.

The CDR3 spells CASNPLGLARYNEQFF. CDR3 bases: TGTGCCAGCAATCCCCTGGGACTAGCGAGGTACAATGAGCAGTTCTTC. The rearrangement joins TRBV28 to TRBJ2-1, with TRBD2 matching 10 bases. With 7 bases clipped from V and 4 bases from J, the junction kept 10 bases outside the gene matches. CDR3 length: 16 amino acids. The V gene's germline CDR1 is MDHEN and CDR2 SYDVKM. The entire variable domain, with the rest obtained from reference TRBV28 and TRBJ2-1, is as follows: DVKVTQSSRYLVKRTGEKVFLECVQDMDHENMFWYRQDPGLGLRLIYFSYDVKMKEKGDIPEGYSVSREKKERFSLILESASTNQTSMYLCASNPLGLARYNEQFFGPGTRLTVL.